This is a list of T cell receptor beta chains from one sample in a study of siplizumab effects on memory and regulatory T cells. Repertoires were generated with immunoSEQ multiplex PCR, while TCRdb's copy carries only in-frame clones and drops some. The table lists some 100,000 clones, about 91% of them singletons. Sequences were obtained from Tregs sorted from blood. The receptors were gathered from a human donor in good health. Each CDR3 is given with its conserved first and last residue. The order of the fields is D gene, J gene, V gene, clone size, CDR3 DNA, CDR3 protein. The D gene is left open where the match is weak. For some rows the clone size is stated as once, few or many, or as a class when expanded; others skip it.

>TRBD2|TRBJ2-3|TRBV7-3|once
TGTGCCAGCAGCCCCCAGAGACTAGCGGGAACAGATACGCAGTATTTT
CASSPQRLAGTDTQYF
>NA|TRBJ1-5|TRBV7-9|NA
TGTGCCAGCAGCTTAACCTTACCAGGGATGAATCAGCCCCAGCATTTT
CASSLTLPGMNQPQHF
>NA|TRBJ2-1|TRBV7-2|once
TGTGCCAGCAGCCCGGTGGTGGGAGGAATCTATGAGCAGTTCTTC
CASSPVVGGIYEQFF
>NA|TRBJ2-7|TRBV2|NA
TGTGCCAGCCGGGCCAGCCCGGGGTACGAGCAGTACTTC
CASRASPGYEQYF
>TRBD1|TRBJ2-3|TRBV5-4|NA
TGTGCCAGCAGCTTGCAGCCGGGACAGGGGGCGGGAGATACGCAGTATTTT
CASSLQPGQGAGDTQYF
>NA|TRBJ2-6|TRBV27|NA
TGTGCCAGCAGTCCCAGGGGATCCGGGGCCAACGTCCTGACTTTC
CASSPRGSGANVLTF
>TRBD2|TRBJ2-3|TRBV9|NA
TGTGCCAGCAGCGTAGTATCTGCGGGAGGGACAGATACGCAGTATTTT
CASSVVSAGGTDTQYF
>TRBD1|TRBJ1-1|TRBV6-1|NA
TGTGCCAGCAGTGTTGGGACAGCGAACACTGAAGCTTTCTTT
CASSVGTANTEAFF
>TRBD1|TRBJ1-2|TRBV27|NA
TGTGCCAGCAGCGCCCACCTCCGGGACAGGGGAGTTAAAGGCTATGGCTACACCTTC
CASSAHLRDRGVKGYGYTF
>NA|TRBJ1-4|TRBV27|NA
TGTGCCAGCAGTTTCAGAAGTACCCATGAAAAACTGTTTTTT
CASSFRSTHEKLFF
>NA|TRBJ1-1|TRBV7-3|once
TGTGCCAGCAGGCAAAATTATACCGGCTCCTCAAAGGGGAACACTGAAGCTTTCTTT
CASRQNYTGSSKGNTEAFF
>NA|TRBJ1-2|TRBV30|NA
TGTGCCTGGACCGGGTCCGCACAGGGTCGCGGCTACACCTTC
CAWTGSAQGRGYTF
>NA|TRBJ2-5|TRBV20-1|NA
TGCAGTGCTAGAGTGTGGGATGAGCAGTACTTC
CSARVWDEQYF
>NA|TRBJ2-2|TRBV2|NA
TGTGCCAGCAGTGTGGCGGTACACACCGGGGAGCTGTTTTTT
CASSVAVHTGELFF
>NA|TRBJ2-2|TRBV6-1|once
TGTGCCAGCAGGACGAGCACCGGGGAGCTGTTTTTT
CASRTSTGELFF
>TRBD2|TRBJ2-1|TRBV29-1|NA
TGCAGCGCCCGGGAGGCCCCCTACAATGAGCAGTTCTTC
CSAREAPYNEQFF
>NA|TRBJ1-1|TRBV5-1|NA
TGCGCCAGCTCTATACAGGGTCCTGAAGCTTTCTTT
CASSIQGPEAFF
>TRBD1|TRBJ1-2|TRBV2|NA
TGTGCCAGCAGTAGAGACAGGGGAGATGGCTACACCTTC
CASSRDRGDGYTF
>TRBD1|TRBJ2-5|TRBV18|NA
TGTGCCAGCTTTAGAGGGGGCTCGAGAGAGACCCAGTACTTC
CASFRGGSRETQYF
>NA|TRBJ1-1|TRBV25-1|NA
TGTGCCAGCAGTGAATATTCTGAAGCTTTCTTT
CASSEYSEAFF
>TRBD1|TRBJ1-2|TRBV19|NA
TGTGCCAGTACTCTCTGGACAGGCCCGGGTTATGGCTACACCTTC
CASTLWTGPGYGYTF
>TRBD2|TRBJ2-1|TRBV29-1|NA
TGCAGCGTTGAACACCCCTTGGGACTAGCGGGAGGCGAGCAGTTCTTC
CSVEHPLGLAGGEQFF
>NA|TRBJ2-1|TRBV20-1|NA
TGCAGTGCACTCCACAATGAGCAGTTCTTC
CSALHNEQFF
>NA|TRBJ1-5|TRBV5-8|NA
TGTGCCAGCAGCCGGAGGGGCAATCAGCCCCAGCATTTT
CASSRRGNQPQHF
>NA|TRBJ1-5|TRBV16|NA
TGTGCCAGCAGCCAATCGAGGCAGAGGGGCAATCAGCCCCAGCATTTT
CASSQSRQRGNQPQHF
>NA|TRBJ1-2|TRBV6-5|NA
TGTGCCAGCACCCGTTGGGGGGGGAGCGATGGCTACACCTTC
CASTRWGGSDGYTF
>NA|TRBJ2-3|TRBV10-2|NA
TGCGCCAGCAGTGAGGCGATAGCTGCCCCAGATACGCAGTATTTT
CASSEAIAAPDTQYF
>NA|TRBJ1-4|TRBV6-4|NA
TGTGCCAGCCCTAAAGCCTCCGGGACGCATAATGAAAAACTGTTTTTT
CASPKASGTHNEKLFF
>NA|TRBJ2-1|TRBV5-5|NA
TGTGCCAGCAGCTTGGTTATTTCGGGTCCCTACAATGAGCAGTTCTTC
CASSLVISGPYNEQFF
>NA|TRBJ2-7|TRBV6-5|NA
TGTGCCAGCGGATCTGGTCGGAGGAGGGAGCAGTACTTC
CASGSGRRREQYF
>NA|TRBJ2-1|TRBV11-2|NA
TGTGCCAGCAGCAGGACGAGCTCCTACAATGAGCAGTTCTTC
CASSRTSSYNEQFF
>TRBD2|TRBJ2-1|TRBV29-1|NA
TGCAGCGTTGGAGTGACTAGCGGTTTCTTCGATGAGCAGTTCTTC
CSVGVTSGFFDEQFF
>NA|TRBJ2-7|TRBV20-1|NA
TGCAGTGCTTCGGGAGTGAAAGAGCAGTACTTC
CSASGVKEQYF
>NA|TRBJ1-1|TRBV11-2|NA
TGTGCCAGCAGCCCCCCGGGGGCGTCGAATGCTTTCTTT
CASSPPGASNAFF
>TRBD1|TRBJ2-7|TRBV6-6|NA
TGTGCCAGCAGTAACCGTGGGACAGCCCTGAGCAACGAGCAGTACTTC
CASSNRGTALSNEQYF
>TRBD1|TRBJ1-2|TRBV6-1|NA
TGTGCCAGCAGAGCCCGGGACAGTCATGGCTACACCTTC
CASRARDSHGYTF
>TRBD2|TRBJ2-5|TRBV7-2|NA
TGTGCCAGCAGCTTAGTAGCGGGAGCCCAGACCCAGTACTTC
CASSLVAGAQTQYF
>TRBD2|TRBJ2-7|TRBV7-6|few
TGTGCCAGCAGCCGGGGACTAGCTGGGGAGCAGTACTTC
CASSRGLAGEQYF
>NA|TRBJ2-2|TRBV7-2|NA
TGTGCCAGCAGCCTGACGAACACCGGGGAGCTGTTTTTT
CASSLTNTGELFF
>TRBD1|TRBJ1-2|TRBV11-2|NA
TGTGCCAGCAGCCCGGTCGTCGGACAGGGGTTATACTTC
CASSPVVGQGLYF
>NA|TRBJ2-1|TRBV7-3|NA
TGTGCCAGCAGCTTATTTGTGGGGATCTCCTACAATGAGCAGTTCTTC
CASSLFVGISYNEQFF
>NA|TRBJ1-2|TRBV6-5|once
TGTGCCAGCACCACCGGACGGAACTATGGCTACACCTTC
CASTTGRNYGYTF
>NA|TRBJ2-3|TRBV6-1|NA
TGTGCCAGCAGTGAAGAACGCACAGATACGCAGTATTTT
CASSEERTDTQYF
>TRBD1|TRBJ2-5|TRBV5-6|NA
TGTGCCAGCAGCTTGGAGGGGACAGGGGGCGAAGAGACCCAGTACTTC
CASSLEGTGGEETQYF
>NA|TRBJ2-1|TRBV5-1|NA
TGCGCCAGCAGCTCGGGACGCTACAATGAGCAGTTCTTC
CASSSGRYNEQFF
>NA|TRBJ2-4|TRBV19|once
TGTGCCAGTAGTATGGGTGACGGCAAAAACATTCAGTACTTC
CASSMGDGKNIQYF
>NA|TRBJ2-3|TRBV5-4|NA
TGTGCCAGCAGCTTTAAGAATAGCGGTAGCACAGATACGCAGTATTTT
CASSFKNSGSTDTQYF
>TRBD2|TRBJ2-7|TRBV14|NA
TGTGCCAGCAGCCAAGATCTTGCGACTAGCGGGAGTGCGTACGAGCAGTACTTC
CASSQDLATSGSAYEQYF
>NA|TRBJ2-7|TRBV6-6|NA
TGTGCCAGCAGTTACCATACCCGGAGGGACGAGCAGTACTTC
CASSYHTRRDEQYF